This T cell receptor beta chain was identified in a study of T cells after yellow fever vaccination. From the 5' RACE reads, TCRdb called clonotypes with MiXCR, one entry per CDR3 protein. The sample lists under 200,000 distinct CDR3 sequences, 6.5% to 8.5% occurring once. This clonotype came up many times. CDR1 is SGHRS and CDR2 is YFSETQ in the germline V gene. The J segment lost 7 bases and the V segment lost 2 bases, leaving 7 bases of the junction unmatched. This CDR3 has 16 residues. This clonotype was obtained from a man aged 18 to 29 who received the YFV17D yellow fever vaccine. This specimen was CD4+ T cells sorted from PBMCs, taken about 5 days after the first yellow fever vaccination. The J gene is TRBJ2-2, the V gene TRBV5-1, with 11 bases fitting TRBD1. The CDR3 DNA reads as TGCGCCAGCAGCTTCCCGGACAGGGGGCAGGACGGGGAGCTGTTTTTT. This sequence encodes CASSFPDRGQDGELFF.